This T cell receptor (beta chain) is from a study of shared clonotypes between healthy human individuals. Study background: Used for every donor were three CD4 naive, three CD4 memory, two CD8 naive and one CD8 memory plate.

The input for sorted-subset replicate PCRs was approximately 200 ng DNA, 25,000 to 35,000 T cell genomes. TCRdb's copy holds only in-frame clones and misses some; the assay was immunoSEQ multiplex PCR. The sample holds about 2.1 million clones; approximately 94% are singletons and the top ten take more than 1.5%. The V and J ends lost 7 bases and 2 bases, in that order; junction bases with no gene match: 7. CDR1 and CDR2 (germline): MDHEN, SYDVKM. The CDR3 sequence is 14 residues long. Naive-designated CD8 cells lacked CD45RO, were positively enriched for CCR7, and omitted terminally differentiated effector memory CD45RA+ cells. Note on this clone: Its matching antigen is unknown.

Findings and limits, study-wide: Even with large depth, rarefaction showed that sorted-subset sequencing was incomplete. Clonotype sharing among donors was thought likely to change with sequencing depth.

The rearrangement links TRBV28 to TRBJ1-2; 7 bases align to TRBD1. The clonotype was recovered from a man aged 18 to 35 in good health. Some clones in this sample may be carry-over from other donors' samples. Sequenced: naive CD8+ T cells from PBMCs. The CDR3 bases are TGTGCCAGCATTCCTGGACAGGCCAACTATGGCTACACCTTC. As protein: CASIPGQANYGYTF.